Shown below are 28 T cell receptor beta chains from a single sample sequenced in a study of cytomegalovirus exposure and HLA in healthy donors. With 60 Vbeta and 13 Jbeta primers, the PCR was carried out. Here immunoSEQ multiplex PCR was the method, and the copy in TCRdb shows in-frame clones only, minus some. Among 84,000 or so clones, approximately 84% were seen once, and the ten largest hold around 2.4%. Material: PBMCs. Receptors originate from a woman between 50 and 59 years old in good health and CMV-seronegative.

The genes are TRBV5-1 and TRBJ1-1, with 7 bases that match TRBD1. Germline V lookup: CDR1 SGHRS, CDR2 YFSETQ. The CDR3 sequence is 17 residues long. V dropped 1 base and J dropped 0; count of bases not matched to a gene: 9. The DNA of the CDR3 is TGCGCCAGCAGCTTGTTTGAGGGGACAGCCCTGAACACTGAAGCTTTCTTT. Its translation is CASSLFEGTALNTEAFF.

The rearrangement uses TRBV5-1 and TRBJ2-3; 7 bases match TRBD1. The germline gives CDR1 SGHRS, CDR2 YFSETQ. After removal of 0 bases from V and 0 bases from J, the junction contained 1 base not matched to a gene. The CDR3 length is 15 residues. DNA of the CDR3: TGCGCCAGCAGCTTGGACAGGGGTAGCACAGATACGCAGTATTTT. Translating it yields CASSLDRGSTDTQYF.

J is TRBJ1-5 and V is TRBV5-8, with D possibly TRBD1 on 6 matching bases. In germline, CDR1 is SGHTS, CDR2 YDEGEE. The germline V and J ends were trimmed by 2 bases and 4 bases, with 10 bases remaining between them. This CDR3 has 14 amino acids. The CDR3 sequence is CASSFGQGNQPQHF. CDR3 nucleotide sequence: TGTGCCAGCAGCTTCGGGCAGGGGAATCAGCCCCAGCATTTT.

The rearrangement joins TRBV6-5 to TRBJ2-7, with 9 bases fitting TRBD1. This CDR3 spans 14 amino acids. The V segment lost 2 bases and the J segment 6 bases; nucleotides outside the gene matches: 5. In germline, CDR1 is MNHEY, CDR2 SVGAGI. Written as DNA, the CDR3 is TGTGCCAGCAGTTACGAGGGACAGGGAGGCGAGCAGTACTTC. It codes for CASSYEGQGGEQYF.

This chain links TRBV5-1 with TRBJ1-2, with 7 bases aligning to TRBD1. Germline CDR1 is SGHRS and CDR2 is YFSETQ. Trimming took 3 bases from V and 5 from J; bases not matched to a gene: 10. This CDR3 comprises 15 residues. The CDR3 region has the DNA TGCGCCAGCAGCTCCGAATCCGGGACAGAATATGGCTACACCTTC. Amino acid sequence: CASSSESGTEYGYTF.

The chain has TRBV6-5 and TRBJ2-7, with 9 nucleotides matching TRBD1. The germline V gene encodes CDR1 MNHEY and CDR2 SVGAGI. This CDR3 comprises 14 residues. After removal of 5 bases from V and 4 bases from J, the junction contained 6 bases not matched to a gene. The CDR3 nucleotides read TGTGCCAGCAGTCCCGGGACAGGGAAGTACGAGCAGTACGTC. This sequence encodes CASSPGTGKYEQYV.

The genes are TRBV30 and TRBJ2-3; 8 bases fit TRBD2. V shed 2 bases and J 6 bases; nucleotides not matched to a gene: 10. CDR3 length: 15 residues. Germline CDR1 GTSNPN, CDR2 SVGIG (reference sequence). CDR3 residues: CAWSSASGGRDTQYF. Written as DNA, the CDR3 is TGTGCCTGGAGTTCGGCCAGCGGGGGCCGGGATACGCAGTATTTT.

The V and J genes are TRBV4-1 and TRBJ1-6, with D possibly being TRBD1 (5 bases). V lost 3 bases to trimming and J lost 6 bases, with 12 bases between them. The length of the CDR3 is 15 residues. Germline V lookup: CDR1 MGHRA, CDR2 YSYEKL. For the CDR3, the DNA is TGCGCCAGCAGCCAGGAGGGACTCGGTAATTCACCCCTCCACTTT. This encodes CASSQEGLGNSPLHF.

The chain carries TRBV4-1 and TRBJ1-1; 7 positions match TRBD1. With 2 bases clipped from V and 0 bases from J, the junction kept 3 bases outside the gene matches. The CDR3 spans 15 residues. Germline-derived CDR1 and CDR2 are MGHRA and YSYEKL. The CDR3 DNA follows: TGCGCCAGCAGCCAACAGGGACAGATGAACACTGAAGCTTTCTTT. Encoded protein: CASSQQGQMNTEAFF.

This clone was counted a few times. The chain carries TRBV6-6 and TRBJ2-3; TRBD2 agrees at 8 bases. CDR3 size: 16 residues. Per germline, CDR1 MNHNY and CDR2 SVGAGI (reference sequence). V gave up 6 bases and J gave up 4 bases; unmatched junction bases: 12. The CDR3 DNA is TGTGCCAGCAGCCCACGGACTAGCCGGTTGGCAGATACGCAGTATTTT. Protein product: CASSPRTSRLADTQYF.

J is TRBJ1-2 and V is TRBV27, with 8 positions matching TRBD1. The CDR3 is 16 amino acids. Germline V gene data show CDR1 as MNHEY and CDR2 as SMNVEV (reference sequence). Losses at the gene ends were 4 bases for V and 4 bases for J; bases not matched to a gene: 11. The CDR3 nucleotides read TGTGCCAGCAGTTCCACCGGACAGGGAGCCCCCTATGGCTACACCTTC. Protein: CASSSTGQGAPYGYTF.

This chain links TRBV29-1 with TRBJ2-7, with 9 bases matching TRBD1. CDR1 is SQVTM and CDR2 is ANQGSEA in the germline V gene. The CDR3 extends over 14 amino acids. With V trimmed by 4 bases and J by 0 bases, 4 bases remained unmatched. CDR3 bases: TGCAGCGTTGCCGGGACAGGGATCTCCTACGAGCAGTACTTC. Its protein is CSVAGTGISYEQYF.

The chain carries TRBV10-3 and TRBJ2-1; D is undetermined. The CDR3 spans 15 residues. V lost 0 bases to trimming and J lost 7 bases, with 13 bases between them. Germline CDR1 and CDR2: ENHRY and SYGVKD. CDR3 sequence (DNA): TGTGCCATCAGTGAGTCTAGGAAGCAGGATAATGAGCAGTTCTTC. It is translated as CAISESRKQDNEQFF.

DNA for the CDR3: TGTGCCAGCAGAAACGACAGGGGCGGTAGAGCTTTCTTT. Encoded protein: CASRNDRGGRAFF. The chain combines TRBV5-4 with TRBJ1-1; 8 nucleotides agree with TRBD1. The CDR3 loop spans 13 amino acids. V was pared by 5 bases and J by 10 bases, with 10 bases of the junction left unmatched. Germline-derived CDR1 and CDR2 are SGHNT and YYREEE (reference sequence).

CDR3 in DNA: TGCGCCAGCAGCTTGGCGGGGGGGCTGGGTCAGCCCCAGCATTTT. Protein sequence: CASSLAGGLGQPQHF. The rearrangement uses TRBV5-1 and TRBJ1-5, with D possibly being TRBD1 (6 bases). Germline lookup yields CDR1 SGHRS and CDR2 YFSETQ. The CDR3 is made up of 15 amino acids. V was clipped by 0 bases and J by 6 bases, with 13 bases between them.

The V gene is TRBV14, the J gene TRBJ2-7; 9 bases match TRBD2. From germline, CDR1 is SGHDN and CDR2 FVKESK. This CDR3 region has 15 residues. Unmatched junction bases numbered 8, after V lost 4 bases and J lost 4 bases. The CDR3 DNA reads TGTGCCAGCAGCCGGACTAGCGCCTTAAATTACGAGCAGTACTTC. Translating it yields CASSRTSALNYEQYF.

The DNA for the CDR3 is TGTGCCAGCAGCTTGGGACTAGCGTACGAGCAGTACTTC. Translation: CASSLGLAYEQYF. This rearrangement joins TRBV7-8 to TRBJ2-7, with 10 bases matching TRBD2. The CDR3 length is 13 residues. Losses at the gene ends were 3 bases for V and 4 bases for J; bases not matched to a gene: 0. Germline CDR1 is SGHVS and CDR2 is FQNEAQ.

The DNA for the CDR3 is TGCGCCAGCAGCATAGGACAGGGGATCCAGCCCCAGCATTTT. It specifies CASSIGQGIQPQHF. This chain uses TRBV5-1 with TRBJ1-5; TRBD1 matches at 9 bases. J gave up 7 bases and V 4 bases, and 6 bases lay outside the gene matches. CDR3 length: 14 residues. CDR1 is SGHRS and CDR2 is YFSETQ in the germline V gene.

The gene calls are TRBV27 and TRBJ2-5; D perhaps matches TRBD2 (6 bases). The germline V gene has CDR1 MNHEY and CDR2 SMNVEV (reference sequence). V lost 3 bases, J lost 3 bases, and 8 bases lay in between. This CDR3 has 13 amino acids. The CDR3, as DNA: TGTGCCAGCAGTTTTGGCGGGAAAGAGACCCAGTACTTC. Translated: CASSFGGKETQYF.

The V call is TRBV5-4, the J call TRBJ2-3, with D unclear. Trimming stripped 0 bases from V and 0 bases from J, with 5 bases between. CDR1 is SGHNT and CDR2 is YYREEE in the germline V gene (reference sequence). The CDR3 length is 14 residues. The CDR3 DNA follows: TGTGCCAGCAGCTTGGGGCGGAGCACAGATACGCAGTATTTT. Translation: CASSLGRSTDTQYF.

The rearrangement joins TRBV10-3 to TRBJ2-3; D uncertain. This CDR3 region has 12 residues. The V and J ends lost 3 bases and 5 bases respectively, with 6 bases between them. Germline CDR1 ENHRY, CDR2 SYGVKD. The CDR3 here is CAISESGDTQYF. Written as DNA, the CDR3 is TGTGCCATCAGTGAATCCGGAGATACGCAGTATTTT.

CDR3 nucleotide sequence: TGTGCCAGCAGTTACGGGGGGGGCTACACCTTC. As protein: CASSYGGGYTF. The gene calls are TRBV6-5 and TRBJ1-2; D is possibly TRBD1 (5 bases). Germline CDR1 is MNHEY and CDR2 is SVGAGI. Trimming removed 2 bases from V and 8 bases from J, with 6 bases in between. This CDR3 region has 11 residues.

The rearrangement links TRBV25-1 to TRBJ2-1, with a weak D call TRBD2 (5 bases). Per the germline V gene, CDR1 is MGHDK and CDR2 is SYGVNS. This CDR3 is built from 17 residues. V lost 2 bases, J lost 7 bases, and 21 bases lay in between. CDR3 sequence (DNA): TGTGCCAGCAGTGAAGGGTGGGGAGCGCCGAACCAAAATGAGCAGTTCTTC. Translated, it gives CASSEGWGAPNQNEQFF.

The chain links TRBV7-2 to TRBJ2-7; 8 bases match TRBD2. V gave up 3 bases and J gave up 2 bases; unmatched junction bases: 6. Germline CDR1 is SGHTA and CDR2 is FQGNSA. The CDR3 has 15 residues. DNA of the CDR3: TGTGCCAGCAGCTTCAGCGGGGGAGGGGCCTACGAGCAGTACGTC. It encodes CASSFSGGGAYEQYV.

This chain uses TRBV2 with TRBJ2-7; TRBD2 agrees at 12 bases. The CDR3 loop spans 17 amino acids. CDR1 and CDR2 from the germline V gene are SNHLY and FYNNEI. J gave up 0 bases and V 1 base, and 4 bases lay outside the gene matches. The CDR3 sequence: CASSEGGLAGISYEQYF. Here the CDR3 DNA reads TGTGCCAGCAGTGAAGGTGGACTAGCGGGGATCTCCTACGAGCAGTACTTC.

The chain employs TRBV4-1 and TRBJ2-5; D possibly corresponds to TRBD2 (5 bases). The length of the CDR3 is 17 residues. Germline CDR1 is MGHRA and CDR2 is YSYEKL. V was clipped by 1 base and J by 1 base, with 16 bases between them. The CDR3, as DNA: TGCGCCAGCAGCCAAGTCGGCACCCGGGGTCCCCAAGAGACCCAGTACTTC. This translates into CASSQVGTRGPQETQYF.

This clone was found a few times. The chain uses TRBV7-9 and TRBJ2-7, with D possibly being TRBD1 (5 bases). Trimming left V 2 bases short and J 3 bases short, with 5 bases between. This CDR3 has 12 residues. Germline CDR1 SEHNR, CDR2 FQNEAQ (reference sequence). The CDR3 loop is CASSLQGYEQYF. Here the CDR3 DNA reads TGTGCCAGCAGCTTACAGGGCTACGAGCAGTACTTC.

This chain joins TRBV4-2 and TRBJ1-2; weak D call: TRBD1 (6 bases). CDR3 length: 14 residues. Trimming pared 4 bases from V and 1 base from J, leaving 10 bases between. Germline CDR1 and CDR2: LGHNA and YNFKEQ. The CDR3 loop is CASSRGQSNYGYTF. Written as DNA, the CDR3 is TGTGCCAGCAGCCGAGGACAGAGTAACTATGGCTACACCTTC.